The 17 T cell receptor beta chains in this list originate from one sample, sequenced in a study of CD8 T cells in ankylosing spondylitis. Study observations and caveats: Seemingly distinctive of ankylosing spondylitis blood was a TCR beta motif formed by eight highly homologous variants.

MiXCR, run by TCRdb on the 5' RACE reads, gives a single entry per CDR3 protein. The sample lists hundreds of thousands of distinct CDR3 sequences; roughly 27% were seen once. The antigens these receptors bind are not known. The sample taken for sequencing was blood, either unsorted or a sorted T cell fraction (not recorded which). All receptors derive from a male donor with ankylosing spondylitis.

This clonotype occurred many times. This chain joins TRBV4-1 and TRBJ2-1, with 7 bases fitting TRBD2. This CDR3 contains 15 residues. CDR1 is MGHRA and CDR2 is YSYEKL in the germline V gene. J lost 5 bases, V lost 1 base, and 5 bases had no gene match. The CDR3 loop is CASSQGGRGDNEQFF. The DNA of the CDR3 is TGCGCCAGCAGCCAAGGGGGGAGGGGTGACAATGAGCAGTTCTTC.

In this sample, this clonotype turned up a few times. The chain is built from TRBV11-2 and TRBJ2-7, with 10 bases matching TRBD2. CDR3 length: 14 amino acids. V lost 7 bases and J lost 5; bases outside the gene matches: 8. In germline, CDR1 is SGHAT, CDR2 FQNNGV. In nucleotides, the CDR3 is TGTGCCAGCACCCCGGGACTAGCGAGCGACGAGCAGTACTTC. It is translated as CASTPGLASDEQYF.

This clonotype was seen at least ten times. The germline gene is not matched at one end of the junction; a read error may be the cause. J is TRBJ1-1 and V is TRBV5-1; D may be TRBD1 (6 bases). From germline, CDR1 is SGHRS and CDR2 YFSETQ. This CDR3 is 14 amino acids long. In DNA form, the CDR3 reads TGTGCCAGCAGCCCCGACAGGAGCAACACTGAAGCTTTCTTT. Protein: CASSPDRSNTEAFF.

This clonotype was picked up many times. The gene calls are TRBV5-6 and TRBJ2-1; 8 bases are shared with TRBD1. In germline, CDR1 is SGHDT, CDR2 YYEEEE. The CDR3 covers 17 residues. Trimming took 5 bases from V and 4 from J; bases not matched to a gene: 14. The chain's CDR3 is CASSMFAGTGLYNEQFF. The CDR3 bases are TGTGCCAGCAGTATGTTCGCCGGGACAGGACTGTACAATGAGCAGTTCTTC.

Ten or more counts support this clonotype. The chain is built from TRBV29-1 and TRBJ2-1; D tentatively reads TRBD1 or TRBD2 (5 bases each). V lost 4 bases and J lost 10, with 11 bases in between. Per germline, CDR1 SQVTM and CDR2 ANQGSEA. The CDR3 contains 11 residues. The CDR3 DNA reads TGCAGCGTTGGGGACCTCCGGGAGCAGTTCTTC. Its protein product is CSVGDLREQFF.

The rearrangement joins TRBV19 to TRBJ1-2, with D hard to call. V gave up 3 bases and J gave up 7 bases, with 9 bases separating them. The CDR3 has 12 amino acids. The germline CDR1 and CDR2 sequences are LNHDA and SQIVND (reference sequence). CDR3 region: CASSIRNLGYTF. The DNA of the CDR3 is TGTGCCAGTAGTATCAGGAACCTTGGCTACACCTTC.

A few counts support this clonotype. The rearrangement links TRBV29-1 to TRBJ2-1; TRBD1 is a possible D gene (5 bases). V was trimmed by 8 bases and J by 1 base, leaving 15 bases between them. The CDR3 contains 14 residues. Germline-derived CDR1 and CDR2 are SQVTM and ANQGSEA. CDR3 amino acids: CSTPTDPSYNEQFF. CDR3 in DNA: TGCAGCACCCCGACAGACCCTTCCTACAATGAGCAGTTCTTC.

The sample holds a few counts of this clonotype. The chain has TRBV12-3 or TRBV12-4 and TRBJ1-2, with unresolved D. The CDR3 loop spans 14 amino acids. V lost 5 bases to trimming and J lost 3 bases, with 13 bases between them. Here the CDR3 reads CASSTRGVDYGYTF. As DNA, the CDR3 is TGTGCCAGCAGTACCCGAGGTGTGGACTATGGCTACACCTTC.

The J gene is TRBJ2-2, the V gene TRBV5-1, with D perhaps TRBD2 (6 bases). V gave up 4 bases and J gave up 4 bases, with 11 bases separating them. CDR3 length: 14 amino acids. CDR1 SGHRS and CDR2 YFSETQ come from the germline V gene. The CDR3: CASSRLEVTGELFF. CDR3 sequence (DNA): TGCGCCAGCAGCAGACTAGAGGTCACCGGGGAGCTGTTTTTT.

The chain carries TRBV11-2 and TRBJ1-6; weak D call: TRBD1 (6 bases). CDR3 length: 14 amino acids. Trimming shortened V by 3 bases and J by 9 bases, and 12 bases separated the two germline ends. In germline, CDR1 is SGHAT, CDR2 FQNNGV. The CDR3 here is CASSFNQGSSPLHF. CDR3 coding DNA: TGTGCCAGCAGCTTTAACCAGGGGAGTTCACCCCTCCACTTT.

V gene TRBV27 combines with J gene TRBJ2-5, with 8 positions matching TRBD1. V shed 6 bases and J 5 bases; nucleotides not matched to a gene: 11. This CDR3 is built from 15 residues. Germline assignment: CDR1 MNHEY and CDR2 SMNVEV (reference sequence). The CDR3 region has the DNA TGTGCCAGCAGCAGAACCGGGACAGGTGGCGAGACCCAGTACTTC. Translation gives CASSRTGTGGETQYF.

This sequence joins TRBV5-1 and TRBJ2-7; 7 bases line up with TRBD1. CDR3 length: 14 residues. Looked up from germline, CDR1 is SGHRS and CDR2 is YFSETQ. With V trimmed by 0 bases and J by 7 bases, 7 bases remained unmatched. The CDR3 here is CASSLEKGASEQYF. In DNA form, the CDR3 reads TGCGCCAGCAGCTTGGAAAAGGGGGCGTCAGAGCAGTACTTC.

This clonotype appeared a few times. This chain connects TRBV3-1 to TRBJ2-1; tentative D call: TRBD1 (6 bases). CDR1 and CDR2 from the germline V gene are LGHDT and YNNKEL (reference sequence). V gave up 2 bases and J gave up 2 bases, with 10 bases separating them. CDR3 length equals 15 residues. The DNA for the CDR3 is TGTGCCAGCAGCCAAACAGGGAAAGCCTACAATGAGCAGTTCTTC. Translation: CASSQTGKAYNEQFF.

The chain combines TRBV13 with TRBJ2-7, with 8 bases fitting TRBD2. The CDR3 consists of 14 residues. V was clipped by 2 bases and J by 7 bases; unmatched bases: 7. Germline-derived CDR1 and CDR2 are PRHDT and FYEKMQ (reference sequence). The CDR3 region has the DNA TGTGCCAGCAGCTTACAAGCGGGGGCCCGTGAGCAGTACTTC. Amino acid sequence: CASSLQAGAREQYF.

This clonotype was counted only a few times. The chain combines TRBV25-1 with TRBJ1-2, with D maybe TRBD1 (6 bases). The CDR3 length is 14 residues. Germline CDR1 reads MGHDK; CDR2 reads SYGVNS. V was pared by 4 bases and J by 1 base, with 10 bases between. The CDR3 nucleotides are TGTGCCAGCAGTGGGGACATACTTAACTATGGCTACACCTTC. It codes for CASSGDILNYGYTF.

This clonotype appeared a few times. The chain carries TRBV12-3 or TRBV12-4 and TRBJ1-6; 10 bases map to TRBD1. V lost 5 bases to trimming and J lost 7 bases; unmatched junction nucleotides: 8. The CDR3 is 16 amino acids. This CDR3 is CASSLRTGGSNSPLHF. In DNA, the CDR3 is TGTGCCAGCAGTCTCCGGACAGGGGGTTCGAATTCACCCCTCCACTTT.

The chain links TRBV5-1 to TRBJ2-7; 11 bases fit TRBD2. The CDR3 runs to 14 residues. V lost 4 bases to trimming and J lost 3 bases; unmatched junction nucleotides: 3. In germline, CDR1 is SGHRS, CDR2 YFSETQ. CDR3 sequence (DNA): TGCGCCAGCAGCAGGGGACTAGCGGACTACGAGCAGTACGTC. Residues: CASSRGLADYEQYV.